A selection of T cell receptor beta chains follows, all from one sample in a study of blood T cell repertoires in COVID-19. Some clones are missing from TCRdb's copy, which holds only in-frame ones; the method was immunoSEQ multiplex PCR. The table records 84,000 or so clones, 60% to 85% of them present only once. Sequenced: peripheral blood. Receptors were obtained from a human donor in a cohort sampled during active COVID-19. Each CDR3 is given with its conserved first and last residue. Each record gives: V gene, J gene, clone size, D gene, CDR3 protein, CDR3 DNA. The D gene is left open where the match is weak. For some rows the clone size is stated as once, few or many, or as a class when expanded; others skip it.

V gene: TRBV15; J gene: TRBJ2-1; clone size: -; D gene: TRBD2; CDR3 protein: CATSRDLAANEQFF; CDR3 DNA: TGTGCCACCAGCAGAGATCTAGCGGCAAATGAGCAGTTCTTC
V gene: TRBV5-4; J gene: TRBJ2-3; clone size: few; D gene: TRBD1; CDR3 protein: CASSLPGTETDTQYF; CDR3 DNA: TGTGCCAGCAGCTTGCCCGGGACAGAGACAGATACGCAGTATTTT
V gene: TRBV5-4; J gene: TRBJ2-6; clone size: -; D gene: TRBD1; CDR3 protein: CASSGRQGDGANVLTF; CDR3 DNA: TGTGCCAGCAGCGGTAGACAGGGGGATGGGGCCAACGTCCTGACTTTC
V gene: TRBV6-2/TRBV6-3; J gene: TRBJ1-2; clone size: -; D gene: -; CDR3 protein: CASSSQGYYGYTF; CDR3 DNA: TGTGCCAGCAGTTCCCAGGGGTACTATGGCTACACCTTC
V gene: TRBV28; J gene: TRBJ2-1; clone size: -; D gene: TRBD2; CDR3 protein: CASSGTSSYNEQFF; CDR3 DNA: TGTGCCAGCAGCGGGACTAGCTCCTACAATGAGCAGTTCTTC
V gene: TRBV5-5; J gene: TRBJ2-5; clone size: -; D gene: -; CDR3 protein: CASSNPRQQETQYF; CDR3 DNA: TGTGCCAGCAGCAACCCGAGACAGCAAGAGACCCAGTACTTC
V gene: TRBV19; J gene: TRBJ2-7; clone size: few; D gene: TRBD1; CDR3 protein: CASSLKGSRGRFEQYF; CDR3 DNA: TGTGCCAGTAGCCTAAAAGGATCCAGGGGGCGGTTCGAGCAGTACTTC
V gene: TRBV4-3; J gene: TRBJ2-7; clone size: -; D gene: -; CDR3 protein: CASSQETGYEQYF; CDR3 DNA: TGCGCCAGCAGCCAAGAAACAGGGTACGAGCAGTACTTC
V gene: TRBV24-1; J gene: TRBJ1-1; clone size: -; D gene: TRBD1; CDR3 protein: CATRAPLDRGNTEAFF; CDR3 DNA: TGTGCCACCAGGGCCCCCCTCGACAGGGGGAACACTGAAGCTTTCTTT
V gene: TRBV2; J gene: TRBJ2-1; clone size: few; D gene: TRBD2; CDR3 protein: CASRDPQREVYNEQFF; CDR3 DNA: TGTGCCAGCAGGGACCCCCAGCGGGAGGTCTACAATGAGCAGTTCTTC
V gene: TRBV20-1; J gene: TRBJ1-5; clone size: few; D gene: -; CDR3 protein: CSAGDPTGNQPQHF; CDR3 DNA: TGCAGTGCTGGTGACCCTACAGGGAATCAGCCCCAGCATTTT
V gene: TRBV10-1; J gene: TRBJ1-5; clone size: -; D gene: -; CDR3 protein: CASSYATLDNQPQHF; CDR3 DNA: TGCGCCAGCAGTTACGCAACCCTAGATAATCAGCCCCAGCATTTT
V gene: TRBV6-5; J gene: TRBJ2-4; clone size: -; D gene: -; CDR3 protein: CASELAKNIQYF; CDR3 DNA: TGTGCCAGCGAACTAGCCAAAAACATTCAGTACTTC
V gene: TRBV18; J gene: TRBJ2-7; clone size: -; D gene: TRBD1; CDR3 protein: CASSTTTGGSYEQYF; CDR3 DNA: TGTGCCAGCTCCACCACGACAGGGGGCTCCTACGAGCAGTACTTC
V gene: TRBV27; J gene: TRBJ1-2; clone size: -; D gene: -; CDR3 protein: CASSPSPSLNYGYTF; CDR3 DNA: TGTGCCAGCAGTCCCTCACCCTCACTGAACTATGGCTACACCTTC
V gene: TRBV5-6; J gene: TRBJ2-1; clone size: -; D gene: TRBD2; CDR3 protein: CASSFRTRRANEQFF; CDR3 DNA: TGTGCCAGCAGCTTCCGGACTAGAAGGGCCAATGAGCAGTTCTTC
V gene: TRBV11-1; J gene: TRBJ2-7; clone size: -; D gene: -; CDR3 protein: CASSLVGGALSYEQYF; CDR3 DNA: TGTGCCAGCAGCTTAGTGGGGGGGGCCCTCTCCTACGAGCAGTACTTC
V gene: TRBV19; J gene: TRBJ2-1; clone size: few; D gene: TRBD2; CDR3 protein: CASSRYSGSEGEQFF; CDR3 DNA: TGTGCCAGTAGTAGGTATAGCGGGAGTGAAGGTGAGCAGTTCTTC
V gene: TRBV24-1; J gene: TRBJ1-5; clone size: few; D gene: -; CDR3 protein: CATSAGVGQPQHF; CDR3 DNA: TGTGCCACCAGCGCCGGGGTGGGTCAGCCCCAGCATTTT
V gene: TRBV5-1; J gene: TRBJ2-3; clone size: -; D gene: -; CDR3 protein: CASSSFLSDTQYF; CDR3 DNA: TGCGCCAGCAGCTCCTTCTTGTCAGATACGCAGTATTTT
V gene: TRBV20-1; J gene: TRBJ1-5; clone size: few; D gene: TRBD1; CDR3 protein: CSASGGGARNQPQHF; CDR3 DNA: TGCAGTGCTAGTGGAGGGGGCGCCCGGAATCAGCCCCAGCATTTT
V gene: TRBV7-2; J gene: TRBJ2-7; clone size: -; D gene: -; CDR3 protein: CASSDKYEQYF; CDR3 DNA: TGTGCCAGCAGCGACAAGTACGAGCAGTACTTC
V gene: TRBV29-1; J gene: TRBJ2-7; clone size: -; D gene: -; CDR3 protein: CSASRGYEQYF; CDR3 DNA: TGCAGCGCCTCGCGGGGCTACGAGCAGTACTTC
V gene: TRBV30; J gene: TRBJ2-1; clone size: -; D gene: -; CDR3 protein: CAWSLQGPQAEQFF; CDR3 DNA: TGTGCCTGGAGTCTCCAGGGGCCCCAAGCTGAGCAGTTCTTC